Listed below are T cell receptor beta chains from one sample, sequenced in a study of cytomegalovirus exposure and HLA in healthy donors. This table comes from immunoSEQ multiplex PCR, and its TCRdb copy is limited to in-frame clones, with some not included. The top ten hold over 0.55% of the sample, which has 200,000 to 250,000 clones, more than 65% seen once. Sequencing was performed on PBMCs. The origin of the receptors is a man between 18 and 35 years old in good health and CMV-seronegative. Both conserved end residues are part of each CDR3. D genes are given only for firm matches. Size is stated for part of the rows, as once, few or many counts, or as a class when the clone is expanded.

CDR3 DNA: TGCGCCAGCAGCTTGGAGGGAGGCTGGACCGGGGAGCTGTTTTTT
CDR3 protein: CASSLEGGWTGELFF
clone size: NA
J gene: TRBJ2-2
V gene: TRBV5-1
D gene: NA

CDR3 DNA: TGTGCCTGGGACTGGAGCTCTGGAAACACCATATATTTT
CDR3 protein: CAWDWSSGNTIYF
clone size: NA
J gene: TRBJ1-3
V gene: TRBV30
D gene: NA

CDR3 DNA: TGTGCCTGGAGCTTGGAGGGGCGGCGCGTGAATACGCAGTATTTT
CDR3 protein: CAWSLEGRRVNTQYF
clone size: NA
J gene: TRBJ2-3
V gene: TRBV30
D gene: NA

CDR3 DNA: TGCGGCACGAAGGGGGCTATGGGGACCACAGATACGCAGTATTTT
CDR3 protein: CGTKGAMGTTDTQYF
clone size: NA
J gene: TRBJ2-3
V gene: TRBV29-1
D gene: TRBD1

CDR3 DNA: TGTGCCAGCAGCTTACAGGGCATGAACACTGAAGCTTTCTTT
CDR3 protein: CASSLQGMNTEAFF
clone size: NA
J gene: TRBJ1-1
V gene: TRBV7-9
D gene: NA

CDR3 DNA: TGTGCCAGCAGAGGGACTCGCAACGAGCAGTACTTC
CDR3 protein: CASRGTRNEQYF
clone size: few
J gene: TRBJ2-7
V gene: TRBV28
D gene: NA

CDR3 DNA: TGTGCCAGCAGGATTACAGGAAACACAGATACGCAGTATTTT
CDR3 protein: CASRITGNTDTQYF
clone size: NA
J gene: TRBJ2-3
V gene: TRBV14
D gene: NA

CDR3 DNA: TGTGCCAGCAGCACGGGACAGGGGGCATCTGGGGCCAACGTCCTGACTTTC
CDR3 protein: CASSTGQGASGANVLTF
clone size: NA
J gene: TRBJ2-6
V gene: TRBV9
D gene: TRBD1

CDR3 DNA: TGCAGCGTTATAGCTGTTGTGGGTCAGCCCCAGCATTTT
CDR3 protein: CSVIAVVGQPQHF
clone size: once
J gene: TRBJ1-5
V gene: TRBV29-1
D gene: NA

CDR3 DNA: TGTGCCAGCAGCTTAGTAGGGGGTGGCTCCTACGAGCAGTACTTC
CDR3 protein: CASSLVGGGSYEQYF
clone size: NA
J gene: TRBJ2-7
V gene: TRBV11-2
D gene: NA

CDR3 DNA: TGTGCCAGCAGCTTAGCGCTTGAGCGCGAGCAGTTCTTC
CDR3 protein: CASSLALEREQFF
clone size: NA
J gene: TRBJ2-1
V gene: TRBV7-8
D gene: NA

CDR3 DNA: TGTGCCAGCAGTGAATGGACAGGGGGATTAGAGCAGTACTTC
CDR3 protein: CASSEWTGGLEQYF
clone size: few
J gene: TRBJ2-7
V gene: TRBV6-1
D gene: TRBD1

CDR3 DNA: TGTGCCAGCAGTGATGTGGGACAGACGAACACTGAAGCTTTCTTT
CDR3 protein: CASSDVGQTNTEAFF
clone size: once
J gene: TRBJ1-1
V gene: TRBV2
D gene: TRBD1

CDR3 DNA: TGTGCCAGAAGCTTCGGGGGGGCCAACTCTGGAAACACCATATATTTT
CDR3 protein: CARSFGGANSGNTIYF
clone size: NA
J gene: TRBJ1-3
V gene: TRBV5-3
D gene: NA

CDR3 DNA: TGCGCCAGCAGCCACCTTCGGACTCGAGGCCCTCGAAACTACGAGCAGTACTTC
CDR3 protein: CASSHLRTRGPRNYEQYF
clone size: NA
J gene: TRBJ2-7
V gene: TRBV4-1
D gene: NA

CDR3 DNA: TGTGCCAGCAGTTCAGTGACAGGGACGGGCTACACCTTC
CDR3 protein: CASSSVTGTGYTF
clone size: NA
J gene: TRBJ1-2
V gene: TRBV6-5
D gene: TRBD1

CDR3 DNA: TGTGCCATCTCAACATATACAGCTGGAAACACCATATATTTT
CDR3 protein: CAISTYTAGNTIYF
clone size: NA
J gene: TRBJ1-3
V gene: TRBV28
D gene: NA

CDR3 DNA: TGTGCCAGCAGCTTTGAGGGATTTAATGAAAAACTGTTTTTT
CDR3 protein: CASSFEGFNEKLFF
clone size: NA
J gene: TRBJ1-4
V gene: TRBV7-8
D gene: NA

CDR3 DNA: TGTGCCAGCAGCTATATGACAGGGAACCAAGAGACCCAGTACTTC
CDR3 protein: CASSYMTGNQETQYF
clone size: few
J gene: TRBJ2-5
V gene: TRBV5-6
D gene: TRBD1

CDR3 DNA: TGTGCCAGCAGCGGGCGACAGGGTGTTTCCTACAATGAGCAGTTCTTC
CDR3 protein: CASSGRQGVSYNEQFF
clone size: NA
J gene: TRBJ2-1
V gene: TRBV4-2
D gene: TRBD1

CDR3 DNA: TGTGCCAGCAGCTTCGGACAGGGAGGAGATACGCAGTATTTT
CDR3 protein: CASSFGQGGDTQYF
clone size: NA
J gene: TRBJ2-3
V gene: TRBV7-9
D gene: TRBD1

CDR3 DNA: TGTGCCATCAGCCGGGACAGAGGCGATGAGCAGTTCTTC
CDR3 protein: CAISRDRGDEQFF
clone size: NA
J gene: TRBJ2-1
V gene: TRBV10-3
D gene: TRBD1

CDR3 DNA: TGTGCCAGTAGTATAGACAGGGGAACCTACGAGCAGTACTTC
CDR3 protein: CASSIDRGTYEQYF
clone size: NA
J gene: TRBJ2-7
V gene: TRBV19
D gene: NA

CDR3 DNA: TGTGCCTGGAGTAGCGGGACTACCGAGCAGTTCTTC
CDR3 protein: CAWSSGTTEQFF
clone size: once
J gene: TRBJ2-1
V gene: TRBV30
D gene: TRBD2

CDR3 DNA: TGTGCCAGCAGCTTGAGGGGGCGCGAGACCCAGTACTTC
CDR3 protein: CASSLRGRETQYF
clone size: NA
J gene: TRBJ2-5
V gene: TRBV5-6
D gene: TRBD1

CDR3 DNA: TGTGCCAGCAGCAGACACCAGGAGAACACTGAAGCTTTCTTT
CDR3 protein: CASSRHQENTEAFF
clone size: few
J gene: TRBJ1-1
V gene: TRBV7-9
D gene: NA

CDR3 DNA: TGTGCCAGCAGCTCAGGACTAGCGGGAGGGACGGGGGAGGAGACCCAGTACTTC
CDR3 protein: CASSSGLAGGTGEETQYF
clone size: NA
J gene: TRBJ2-5
V gene: TRBV7-2
D gene: TRBD2